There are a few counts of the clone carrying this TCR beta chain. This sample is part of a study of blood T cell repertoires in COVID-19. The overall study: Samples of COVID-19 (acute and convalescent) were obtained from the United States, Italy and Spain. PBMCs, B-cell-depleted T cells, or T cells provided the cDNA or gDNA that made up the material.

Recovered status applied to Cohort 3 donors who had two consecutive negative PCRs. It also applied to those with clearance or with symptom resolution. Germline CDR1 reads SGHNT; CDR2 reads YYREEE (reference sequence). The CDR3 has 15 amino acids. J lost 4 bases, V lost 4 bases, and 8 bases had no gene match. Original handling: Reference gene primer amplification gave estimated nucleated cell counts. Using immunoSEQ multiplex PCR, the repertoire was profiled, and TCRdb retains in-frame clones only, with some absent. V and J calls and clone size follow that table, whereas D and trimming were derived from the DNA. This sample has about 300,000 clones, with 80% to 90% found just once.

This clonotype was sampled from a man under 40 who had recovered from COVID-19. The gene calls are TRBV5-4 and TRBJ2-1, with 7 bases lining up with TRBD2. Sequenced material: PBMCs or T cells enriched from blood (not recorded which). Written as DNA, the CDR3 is TGTGCCAGCAGCCCCCCCGGGGGGAGGTACAATGAGCAGTTCTTC. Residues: CASSPPGGRYNEQFF.